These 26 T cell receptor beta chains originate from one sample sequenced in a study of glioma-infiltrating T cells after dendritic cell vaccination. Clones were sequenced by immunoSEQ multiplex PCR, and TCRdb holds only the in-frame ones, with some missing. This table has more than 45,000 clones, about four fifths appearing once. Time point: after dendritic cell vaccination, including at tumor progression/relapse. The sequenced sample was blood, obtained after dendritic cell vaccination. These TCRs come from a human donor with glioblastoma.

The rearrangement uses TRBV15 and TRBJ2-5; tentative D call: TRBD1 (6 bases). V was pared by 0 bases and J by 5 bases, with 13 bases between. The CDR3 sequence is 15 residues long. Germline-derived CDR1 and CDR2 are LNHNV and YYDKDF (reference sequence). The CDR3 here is CATSRDVGAVETQYF. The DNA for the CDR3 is TGTGCCACCAGCAGAGATGTGGGGGCCGTTGAGACCCAGTACTTC.

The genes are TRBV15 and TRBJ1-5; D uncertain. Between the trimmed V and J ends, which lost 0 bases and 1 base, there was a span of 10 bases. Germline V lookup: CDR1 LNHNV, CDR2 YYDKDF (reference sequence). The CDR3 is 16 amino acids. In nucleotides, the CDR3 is TGTGCCACCAGCAGAGATTTGACGGGGAGCAATCAGCCCCAGCATTTT. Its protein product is CATSRDLTGSNQPQHF.

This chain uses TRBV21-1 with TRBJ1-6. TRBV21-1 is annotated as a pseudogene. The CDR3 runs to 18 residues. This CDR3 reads CASSNQLKSGVGCSPLHF. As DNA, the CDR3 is TGTGCCAGCAGCAATCAGCTCAAGTCCGGGGTAGGATGTTCACCCCTCCACTTT.

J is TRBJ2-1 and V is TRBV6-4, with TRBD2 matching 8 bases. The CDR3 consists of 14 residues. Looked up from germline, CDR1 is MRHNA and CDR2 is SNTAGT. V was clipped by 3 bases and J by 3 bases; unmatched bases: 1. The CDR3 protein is CASSEGTSYNEQFF. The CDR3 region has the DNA TGTGCCAGCAGTGAAGGGACTAGCTACAATGAGCAGTTCTTC.

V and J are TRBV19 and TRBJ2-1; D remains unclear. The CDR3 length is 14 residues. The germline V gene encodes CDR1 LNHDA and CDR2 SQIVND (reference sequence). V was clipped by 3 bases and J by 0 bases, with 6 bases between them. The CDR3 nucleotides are TGTGCCAGTAGTATTAGACACTCCTACAATGAGCAGTTCTTC. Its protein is CASSIRHSYNEQFF.

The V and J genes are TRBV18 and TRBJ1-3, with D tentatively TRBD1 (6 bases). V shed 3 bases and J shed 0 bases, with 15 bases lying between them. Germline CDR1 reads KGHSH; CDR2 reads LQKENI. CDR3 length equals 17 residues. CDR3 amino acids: CASSPRTDSTSGNTIYF. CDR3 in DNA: TGTGCCAGCTCACCCAGGACGGACAGCACCTCTGGAAACACCATATATTTT.

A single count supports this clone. The CDR3 spells CASSSGAAGNTIYF. In DNA, the CDR3 is TGTGCCAGCAGCTCAGGGGCTGCTGGAAACACCATATATTTT. The gene calls are TRBV11-2 and TRBJ1-3, with a weak D call TRBD1 (6 bases). The CDR3 loop spans 14 amino acids. The germline V gene has CDR1 SGHAT and CDR2 FQNNGV. The ends were cut back, 4 bases at V and 2 bases at J, with 9 bases in the middle. Full variable domain (rest looked up from reference TRBV11-2 and TRBJ1-3): EAGVAQSPRYKIIEKRQSVAFWCNPISGHATLYWYQQILGQGPKLLIQFQNNGVVDDSQLPKDRFSAERLKGVDSTLKIQPAKLEDSAVYLCASSSGAAGNTIYFGEGSWLTVV.

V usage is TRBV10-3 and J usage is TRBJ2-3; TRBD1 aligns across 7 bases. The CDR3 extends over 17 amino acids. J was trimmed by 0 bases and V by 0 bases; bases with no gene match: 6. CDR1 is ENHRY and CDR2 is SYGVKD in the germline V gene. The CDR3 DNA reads TGTGCCATCAGTGAGTCAAGAGGGACAGAAAGCACAGATACGCAGTATTTT. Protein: CAISESRGTESTDTQYF.

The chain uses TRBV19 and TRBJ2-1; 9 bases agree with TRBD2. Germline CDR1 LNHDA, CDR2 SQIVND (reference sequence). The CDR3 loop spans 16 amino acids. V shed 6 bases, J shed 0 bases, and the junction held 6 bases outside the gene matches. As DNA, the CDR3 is TGTGCCAGTAGCGGGGCGGGGGGGAGCTCCTACAATGAGCAGTTCTTC. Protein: CASSGAGGSSYNEQFF.

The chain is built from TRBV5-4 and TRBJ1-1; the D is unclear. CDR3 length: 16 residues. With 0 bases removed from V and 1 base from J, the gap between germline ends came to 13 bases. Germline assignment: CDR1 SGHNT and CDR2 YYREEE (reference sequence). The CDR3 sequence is CASSLAKAGWNTEAFF. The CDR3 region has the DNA TGTGCCAGCAGCTTGGCCAAGGCGGGTTGGAACACTGAAGCTTTCTTT.

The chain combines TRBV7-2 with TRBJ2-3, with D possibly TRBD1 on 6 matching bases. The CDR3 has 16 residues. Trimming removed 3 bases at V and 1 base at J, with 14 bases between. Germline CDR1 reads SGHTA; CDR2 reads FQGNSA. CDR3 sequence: CASSFRIEGGTDTQYF. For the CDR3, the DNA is TGTGCCAGCAGCTTCCGCATCGAGGGGGGCACAGATACGCAGTATTTT.

CDR3 nucleotide sequence: TGTGCCAGCAGACCGGGACAGGGGGGTAACGAGCAGTACTTC. It codes for CASRPGQGGNEQYF. V is TRBV13 and J is TRBJ2-7; TRBD1 matches 11 bases. Looked up from germline, CDR1 is PRHDT and CDR2 is FYEKMQ (reference sequence). This CDR3 has 14 amino acids. The V segment lost 6 bases and the J segment 5 bases; nucleotides outside the gene matches: 6.

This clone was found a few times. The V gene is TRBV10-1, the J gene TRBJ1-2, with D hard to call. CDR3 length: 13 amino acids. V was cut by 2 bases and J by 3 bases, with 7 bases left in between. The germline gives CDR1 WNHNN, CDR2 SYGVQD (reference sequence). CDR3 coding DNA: TGCGCCAGCAGTGAGGGCCGCTACTATGGCTACACCTTC. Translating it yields CASSEGRYYGYTF.

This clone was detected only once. CDR3 region: CASSLRLAGEQFF. The CDR3 DNA reads TGTGCCAGCAGCTTGAGACTAGCGGGAGAGCAGTTCTTC. The chain carries TRBV5-6 and TRBJ2-1; 11 bases agree with TRBD2. The CDR3 consists of 13 residues. CDR1 SGHDT and CDR2 YYEEEE come from the germline V gene. With V trimmed by 1 base and J by 10 bases, 1 base remained unmatched. Full variable domain (outside the CDR3, taken from reference TRBV5-6 and TRBJ2-1): DAGVTQSPTHLIKTRGQQVTLRCSPKSGHDTVSWYQQALGQGPQFIFQYYEEEERQRGNFPDRFSGHQFPNYSSELNVNALLLGDSALYLCASSLRLAGEQFFGPGTRLTVL.

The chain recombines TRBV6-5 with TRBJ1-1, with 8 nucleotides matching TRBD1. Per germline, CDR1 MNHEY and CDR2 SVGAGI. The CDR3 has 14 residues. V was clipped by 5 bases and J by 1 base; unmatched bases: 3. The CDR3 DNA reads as TGTGCCAGCAGTACCGGGACAGGGAACACTGAAGCTTTCTTT. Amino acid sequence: CASSTGTGNTEAFF.

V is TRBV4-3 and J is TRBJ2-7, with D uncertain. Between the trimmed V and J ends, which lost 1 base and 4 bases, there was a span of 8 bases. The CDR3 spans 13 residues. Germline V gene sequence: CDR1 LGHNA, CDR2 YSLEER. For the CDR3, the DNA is TGCGCCAGCAGCCAAGGCCCAGGATACGAGCAGTACTTC. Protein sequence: CASSQGPGYEQYF.

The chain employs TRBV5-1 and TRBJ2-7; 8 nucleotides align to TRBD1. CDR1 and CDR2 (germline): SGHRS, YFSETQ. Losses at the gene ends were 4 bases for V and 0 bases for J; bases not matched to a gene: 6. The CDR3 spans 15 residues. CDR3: CASSGSGTGSYEQYF. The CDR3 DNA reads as TGCGCCAGCAGCGGCTCCGGGACAGGCTCCTACGAGCAGTACTTC.

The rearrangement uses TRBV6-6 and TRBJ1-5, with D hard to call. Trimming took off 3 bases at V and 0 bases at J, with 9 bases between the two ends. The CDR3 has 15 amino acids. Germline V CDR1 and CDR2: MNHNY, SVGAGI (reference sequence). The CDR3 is CASSYSHYSNQPQHF. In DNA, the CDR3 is TGTGCCAGCAGTTATAGCCACTATAGCAATCAGCCCCAGCATTTT.

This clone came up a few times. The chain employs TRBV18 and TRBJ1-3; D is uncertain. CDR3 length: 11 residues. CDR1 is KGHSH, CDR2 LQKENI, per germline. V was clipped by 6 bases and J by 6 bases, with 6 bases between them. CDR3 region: CASSLSNTIYF. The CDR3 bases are TGTGCCAGCTCCTTGTCAAACACCATATATTTT.

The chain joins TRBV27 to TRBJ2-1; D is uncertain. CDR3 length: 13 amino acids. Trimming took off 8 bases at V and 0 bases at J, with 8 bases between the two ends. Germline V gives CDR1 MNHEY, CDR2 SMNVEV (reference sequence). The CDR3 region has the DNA TGTGCCAGCGCTTGGAGCTCCTACAATGAGCAGTTCTTC. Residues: CASAWSSYNEQFF.

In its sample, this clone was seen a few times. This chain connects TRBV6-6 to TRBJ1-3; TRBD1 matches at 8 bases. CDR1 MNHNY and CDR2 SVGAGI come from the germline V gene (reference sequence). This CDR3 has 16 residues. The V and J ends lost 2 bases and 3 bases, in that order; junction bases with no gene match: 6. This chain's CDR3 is CASSYPRGLGGNTIYF. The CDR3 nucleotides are TGTGCCAGCAGTTACCCCAGGGGGCTGGGTGGAAACACCATATATTTT.

The CDR3: CASSPEPQGTQYF. The CDR3 nucleotides read TGTGCCAGCTCACCGGAACCACAGGGGACCCAGTACTTC. This chain connects TRBV18 to TRBJ2-5; D possibly corresponds to TRBD1 (6 bases). The CDR3 runs 13 residues. Deletions cut 3 bases from V and 7 bases from J, with 12 bases between. Germline CDR1 and CDR2: KGHSH and LQKENI.

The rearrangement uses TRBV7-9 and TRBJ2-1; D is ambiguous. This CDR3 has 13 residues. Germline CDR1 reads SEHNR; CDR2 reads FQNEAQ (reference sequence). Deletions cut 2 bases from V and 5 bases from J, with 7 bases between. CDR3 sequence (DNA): TGTGCCAGCAGCTTACAGGTACACAATGAGCAGTTCTTC. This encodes CASSLQVHNEQFF. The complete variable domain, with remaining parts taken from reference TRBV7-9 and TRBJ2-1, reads DTGVSQNPRHKITKRGQNVTFRCDPISEHNRLYWYRQTLGQGPEFLTYFQNEAQLEKSRLLSDRFSAERPKGSFSTLEIQRTEQGDSAMYLCASSLQVHNEQFFGPGTRLTVL.

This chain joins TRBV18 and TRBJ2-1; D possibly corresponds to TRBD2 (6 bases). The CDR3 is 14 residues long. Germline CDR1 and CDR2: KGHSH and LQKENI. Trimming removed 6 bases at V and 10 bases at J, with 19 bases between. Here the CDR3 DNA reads TGTGCCAGCTCGCGTCTGGAGGGGACTCCAGAGCAGTTCTTC. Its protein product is CASSRLEGTPEQFF.

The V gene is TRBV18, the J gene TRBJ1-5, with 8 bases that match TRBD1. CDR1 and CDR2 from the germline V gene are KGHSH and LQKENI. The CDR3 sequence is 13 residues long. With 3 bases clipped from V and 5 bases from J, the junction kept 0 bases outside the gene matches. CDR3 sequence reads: CASSPGQDQPQHF. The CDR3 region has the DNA TGTGCCAGCTCACCGGGACAGGATCAGCCCCAGCATTTT.

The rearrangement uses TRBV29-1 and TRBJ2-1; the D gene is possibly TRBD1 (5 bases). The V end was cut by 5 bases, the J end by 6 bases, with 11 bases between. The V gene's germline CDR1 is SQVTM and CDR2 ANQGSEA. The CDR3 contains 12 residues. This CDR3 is CSVPMQGNEQFF. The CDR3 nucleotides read TGCAGCGTTCCGATGCAGGGCAATGAGCAGTTCTTC.